The rows below give T cell receptor beta chains drawn from one sample of a study of glioma-infiltrating T cells. TCRdb processed the multiplex PCR reads anew with MiXCR; each CDR3 protein has one entry. The sample holds more than 300,000 distinct CDR3 sequences, around 38% seen once. The sample was glioma tissue, nonneoplastic brain tissue, or PBMCs (not recorded which). The receptor set was obtained from a human donor with low-grade glioma or glioblastoma, undergoing nonglioma brain surgery, or in good health (not recorded which). Both conserved end residues are part of each CDR3. D genes are given only for firm matches. A clone size is listed for some rows: how often the clone was seen (once, few, many), or a class if it is expanded.

size: NA; D: NA; J: TRBJ2-4; V: TRBV18; DNA: TGTGCCAGCTCACCCGATCCCCCGATGACCAAAAACATTCAGTACTTC; CDR3: CASSPDPPMTKNIQYF
size: NA; D: NA; J: TRBJ2-7; V: TRBV20-1; DNA: TGCAGTGCTCCTTTCCCGGGACCCGTAACAAGAGAGCACTTC; CDR3: CSAPFPGPVTREHF
size: NA; D: NA; J: TRBJ2-1; V: TRBV4-1; DNA: TGCGCCAGCAGCCAAGACAGGAGCTATCGGCAGTTCTTC; CDR3: CASSQDRSYRQFF
size: many; D: NA; J: TRBJ1-1; V: TRBV27; DNA: TGTGCCAGCAGTATCTGGTTGAACACTGAAGCTTTCTTT; CDR3: CASSIWLNTEAFF
size: NA; D: TRBD2; J: TRBJ2-3; V: TRBV27; DNA: TGTGCCAGCAGTTTCACTAGCGCCACAGATACGCAGTATTTT; CDR3: CASSFTSATDTQYF
size: many; D: NA; J: TRBJ2-3; V: TRBV28; DNA: TGTGCCAGCCGGGACTCGATGGTAGATACGCAGTATTTT; CDR3: CASRDSMVDTQYF
size: few; D: NA; J: TRBJ1-6; V: TRBV6-6; DNA: TGTGCCAGCAGTTACTTGAAGAATTCACCCCTCCACTTT; CDR3: CASSYLKNSPLHF
size: NA; D: NA; J: TRBJ1-6; V: TRBV18; DNA: TGTGCCAGCTCACGATCAGGACAGACCAATTCACCCCTCCACTTT; CDR3: CASSRSGQTNSPLHF
size: many; D: TRBD1; J: TRBJ1-2; V: TRBV27; DNA: TGTGCCAGCAGTTTATCGACAGGGTATGGCTATGGCTACACCTTC; CDR3: CASSLSTGYGYGYTF
size: few; D: NA; J: TRBJ1-1; V: TRBV5-1; DNA: TGCGCCAGCAGCGAGGGGCCGAACACTGAAGCTTTCTTT; CDR3: CASSEGPNTEAFF
size: many; D: NA; J: TRBJ2-5; V: TRBV28; DNA: TGTGCCAGCAGTTTATTGGGACCCGTCCGCCACTTC; CDR3: CASSLLGPVRHF
size: few; D: NA; J: TRBJ1-5; V: TRBV2; DNA: TGTGCCAGCAGTGAAAGCCCCCGGGATCAGCCCCAGCATTTT; CDR3: CASSESPRDQPQHF
size: many; D: TRBD2; J: TRBJ2-1; V: TRBV28; DNA: TGTGCCAGCAGTACGGGAGGTTCCTACAATGAGCAGTTCTTC; CDR3: CASSTGGSYNEQFF
size: once; D: TRBD1; J: TRBJ2-1; V: TRBV6-2/TRBV6-3; DNA: TGTGCCGGCAAACAACAGGGGCGCAATGAGCAGTTCTTC; CDR3: CAGKQQGRNEQFF
size: many; D: TRBD2; J: TRBJ2-1; V: TRBV6-2/TRBV6-3; DNA: TGTGCCACGAAATTCCCGGGCACTAGCGGGAGGGAATATGAGCAGTTCTTC; CDR3: CATKFPGTSGREYEQFF
size: few; D: TRBD1; J: TRBJ2-5; V: TRBV12-3/TRBV12-4; DNA: TGTGCCAGCAGTACTAGGCAGGGGGCAGGAGAGACCCAGTACTTC; CDR3: CASSTRQGAGETQYF
size: once; D: TRBD2; J: TRBJ2-5; V: TRBV6-1; DNA: TGTGCCAGCAGTTCTACAGGGACTAGCGACTTAGAGACCCAGTACTTC; CDR3: CASSSTGTSDLETQYF
size: NA; D: NA; J: TRBJ2-2; V: TRBV19; DNA: TGTGCCAGTAGTTCTAGCTACGCGGGCACCGGGGAGCTGTTTTTT; CDR3: CASSSSYAGTGELFF
size: NA; D: NA; J: TRBJ1-1; V: TRBV7-2; DNA: TGTGCCAGCAGCTTCACCGTTACGGGGGGACGGAACACTGAAGCTTTCTTT; CDR3: CASSFTVTGGRNTEAFF
size: few; D: NA; J: TRBJ1-3; V: TRBV7-8; DNA: TGTGCCAGCAGCTTAGCGCTAACAGGTCCTCGAAACACCATATATTTT; CDR3: CASSLALTGPRNTIYF
size: few; D: NA; J: TRBJ2-1; V: TRBV7-2; DNA: TGTGCCAGCAGCTTAGATCACTACAATGAGCAGTTCTTC; CDR3: CASSLDHYNEQFF
size: NA; D: NA; J: TRBJ2-1; V: TRBV7-9; DNA: TGTGCCAGCAGCTTATTTCGGGGACTCCATATCAATAAGCAGTTCTTC; CDR3: CASSLFRGLHINKQFF
size: NA; D: NA; J: TRBJ2-7; V: TRBV6-2/TRBV6-3; DNA: TGTGCCAGCAGTTACTTGGTTTCATCCTACGAGCAGTACTTC; CDR3: CASSYLVSSYEQYF
size: NA; D: TRBD2; J: TRBJ2-3; V: TRBV24-1; DNA: TGTGCCATTGATTTCACCCTAACCCTAGCGGGCCCTAACACAGATACGCAGTATTTT; CDR3: CAIDFTLTLAGPNTDTQYF
size: many; D: NA; J: TRBJ2-3; V: TRBV27; DNA: TGTGCCAGCAGTTTTGGGCGGCCGTTGAATACGCAGTATTTT; CDR3: CASSFGRPLNTQYF
size: NA; D: NA; J: TRBJ1-2; V: TRBV19; DNA: TGTGCCAGTAGTATTCCACAGGTCGGCTACACCTTC; CDR3: CASSIPQVGYTF
size: few; D: NA; J: TRBJ2-7; V: TRBV7-2; DNA: TGTGCCAGCAGCTTAGCCCAGGATCTATACGAGCAGTACTTC; CDR3: CASSLAQDLYEQYF
size: NA; D: NA; J: TRBJ1-1; V: TRBV5-4; DNA: TGTGCCAGCAGCACCGGGGCAGCTGAAGCTTTCTTT; CDR3: CASSTGAAEAFF
size: NA; D: NA; J: TRBJ1-1; V: TRBV9; DNA: TGTGCCAGCACGGGGGGGTGGATGAACACTGAAGCTTTCTTT; CDR3: CASTGGWMNTEAFF
size: NA; D: NA; J: TRBJ1-5; V: TRBV24-1; DNA: TGTGCCACCAGTGACCAGGGTGATCGGGGCAATCAGCCCCAGCATTTT; CDR3: CATSDQGDRGNQPQHF
size: NA; D: NA; J: TRBJ2-3; V: TRBV27; DNA: TGTTCCAGCAGTTCCCTCGGACAGTGCGGTTTCACAGATACGCAGTATTTT; CDR3: CSSSSLGQCGFTDTQYF
size: NA; D: TRBD2; J: TRBJ2-3; V: TRBV5-1; DNA: TGCGCCAGCAGCCGGGGGGGGACTAGCGGGAGTCAAGATACGCAGTATTTT; CDR3: CASSRGGTSGSQDTQYF
size: NA; D: NA; J: TRBJ2-7; V: TRBV20-1; DNA: TGCAGTGCTAGTCTGACAGAACATAAGTTCGTCGAGCAGTACTTC; CDR3: CSASLTEHKFVEQYF
size: many; D: TRBD1; J: TRBJ1-2; V: TRBV15; DNA: TGTGCCACCAGCAGAACCAGGGGGCCCGAGCCCGATGGCTACACCTTC; CDR3: CATSRTRGPEPDGYTF
size: once; D: NA; J: TRBJ2-7; V: TRBV7-2; DNA: TGTGCCAGCAGCTTCCCTTTGGGCGAGCAGTACTTC; CDR3: CASSFPLGEQYF
size: many; D: NA; J: TRBJ2-7; V: TRBV6-1; DNA: TGTGCCAGCAGTGCAGGGTCTCACTCCTACGAGCAGTACTTC; CDR3: CASSAGSHSYEQYF
size: many; D: TRBD2; J: TRBJ2-1; V: TRBV6-2/TRBV6-3; DNA: TGTGCCAGCAGTTCCTTGACTAGCGGAAGGTACAATGAGCAGTTCTTC; CDR3: CASSSLTSGRYNEQFF
size: NA; D: TRBD1; J: TRBJ2-7; V: TRBV6-1; DNA: TGTGCCAGCAGCCCCCCCGGGACAGGGGGATACGAGCAGTACTTC; CDR3: CASSPPGTGGYEQYF
size: many; D: NA; J: TRBJ2-3; V: TRBV6-1; DNA: TGTGCCAGCACCCCCCATGGCACAGATACGCAGTATTTT; CDR3: CASTPHGTDTQYF
size: few; D: NA; J: TRBJ1-1; V: TRBV20-1; DNA: TGCAGTGCTAGAGATAAGGGGATGAACACTGAAGCTTTCTTT; CDR3: CSARDKGMNTEAFF
size: NA; D: TRBD2; J: TRBJ2-4; V: TRBV5-1; DNA: TGCGCCAGCAGCTTGGTGGCGGGAGCCGGCATTCAGTACTTC; CDR3: CASSLVAGAGIQYF
size: many; D: NA; J: TRBJ1-1; V: TRBV4-3; DNA: TGCGCCAGCAGCCAAGAAGGGTTTCTGAACACTGAAGCTTTCTTT; CDR3: CASSQEGFLNTEAFF
size: many; D: NA; J: TRBJ1-1; V: TRBV28; DNA: TGTGCCAGCAGTTCCGGCCCCACGGCTGCTTTCTTT; CDR3: CASSSGPTAAFF
size: few; D: NA; J: TRBJ2-7; V: TRBV6-2/TRBV6-3; DNA: TGTGCCAGCAGTTCACAAGAGGGGGGGCAGGAGGAGCAGTACTTC; CDR3: CASSSQEGGQEEQYF
size: NA; D: NA; J: TRBJ2-7; V: TRBV7-2; DNA: TGTGCCAGCAGCAACCCTTGGATCGAGCAGTACTTC; CDR3: CASSNPWIEQYF
size: NA; D: TRBD2; J: TRBJ2-7; V: TRBV6-2/TRBV6-3; DNA: TGTGCCAGCAGTTCAATGAGGGGACTAGCCAGTTACGAGCAGTACTTC; CDR3: CASSSMRGLASYEQYF
size: NA; D: NA; J: TRBJ2-7; V: TRBV6-1; DNA: TGTGCCAGCAGCCGGGCTAGGGCCTACGAGCAGTACTTC; CDR3: CASSRARAYEQYF
size: NA; D: NA; J: TRBJ2-5; V: TRBV29-1; DNA: TGCATCGCTATGACAGGACCGGGGACCCAGTACTTC; CDR3: CIAMTGPGTQYF